The present T cell receptor (beta chain) was sequenced within a study of cytomegalovirus exposure and HLA in healthy donors (dated by TCRdb to the late 2010s). Context from the whole study: In an earlier analysis of several hundred of the donors, roughly 300 Gb of sequence data and 95 million to 130 million unique TCR beta sequences from 150 million to 200 million T cells were reported. The study aimed to test whether signatures of past pathogen exposure could be identified by cataloging public T cell receptors. In the later analysis, no new phenotypic data were used to find candidate immune exposures; instead, reliance was placed on TCR beta sequences and their occurrence across donors. In a later genetic analysis, genome-wide SNP genotypes for about 65% of the roughly 670 donors were used, and that subset was treated as a discovery cohort. A later analysis re-examined previously published TCR beta repertoires from more than 600 donors and added high-resolution HLA genotyping to investigate patterns of TCR occurrence. Of the approximately 400 genotyped donors, roughly 76% were placed in the genetic ancestry cluster associated with self-reported Caucasian donors. Both class I and class II loci were covered by HLA typing, at four-digit resolution. Among 300 to 500 genotyped donors of the cohort, an average of roughly 230,000 unique TCR beta nucleotide sequences was sequenced per donor, of which about 18% were non-productive. To predict cytomegalovirus infection status, the study brought together high-throughput TCR immunosequencing, statistical association of individual TCRs with disease status, and machine learning. Because of strong linkage in the cohort, roughly 5 DR-DQ haplotypes were treated as single units for association and clustering. The T cell repertoires of several hundred subjects were profiled by immunosequencing and related to cytomegalovirus serostatus. An early release that covered 500 to 800 HLA-typed donors contained 250 to 350 gigabases of sequencing data and 70 million to 100 million unique TCR sequences. Every discovery cohort repertoire had been produced on one sequencing platform. An earlier analysis of some 600 of the donors applied high-throughput TCR beta sequencing to assess whether each TCR beta V gene segment acted as functional or pseudogenic. Alongside the repertoire data, information on donor age, sex, ethnicity and CMV serostatus was compiled. In addition to the first cohort of 500 to 850 subjects, a separate validation cohort of around 110 different subjects was used. The number of donors typed differed by locus, with roughly 629-640 for A, B, C, DRB1 and DQB1, roughly 520 for DQA1, under 610 for DPA1, and approximately 470 for DPB1.

CDR1 and CDR2, looked up from the germline V gene, are WSHSY and SAAADI. The CDR3 measures 17 amino acids from cysteine to phenylalanine. Left in the record is the CDR3 DNA by itself, 51 bases read in frame from the first base. V trim: 4 bases; J trim: 4 bases; unmatched bases: 13. General findings and caveats noted by the study authors: The classifier was reported to diagnose cytomegalovirus status with high specificity and sensitivity in both the original and validation cohorts. The presence/absence analyses assumed that sequencing depth was roughly uniform across donors, and that assumption may not be true. In a later analysis, most CMV-associated TCR beta chains were found to appear HLA-restricted, with HLA associations seemingly driven largely by CMV exposure. A later analysis reported that several top co-occurrence clusters appeared linked to parvovirus B19, influenza, CMV and Epstein-Barr virus. When HLA alleles, especially DR and DQ, strongly co-occurred, attributing TCR associations to individual alleles was difficult. In an earlier analysis of about 550 of the donors, most TCR beta V segments were observed in productive rearrangements about 87% or about 30% of the time, broadly matching IMGT annotations. In a later analysis, some 18,000 TCR beta sequences were associated with specific HLA alleles at a false discovery rate of 0.05. The earlier analysis of about 600 of the donors excluded roughly 16 rarely observed V segments, including chromosome 9 orphons, because counts were too low. In a later genetic analysis, fewer N-insertions in productive TCRs were reported among donors in an Asian-associated ancestry cluster than the approximately 670-donor mean. This cohort had only TCR beta chains sequenced, and the lack of alpha or paired-chain data limited which features could be detected. In a later analysis, HLA-associated TCR beta chains showed more clonal expansion and lower generation probabilities than non-associated chains that were equally common. A further reported finding was that TCR beta sequences accurately predicted the HLA-A and HLA-B alleles for most subjects in the first cohort. Because HLA typing was missing for some donors at each locus, association tests included only the typed subset. Correlated functional status among segregating V segments might be attributable to linkage disequilibrium, but an unknown experimental factor could not be ruled out. V-gene and J-gene trimming of TCR beta chains was associated with a missense DCLRE1C variant in a later genetic analysis, and the association was replicated in an independent cohort. The authors suggested that the approach could potentially be generalized to other disease states and immunological phenotypes. In vitro tests confirmed that a few of the cytomegalovirus-associated TCR beta chains recognize cytomegalovirus antigens. A later analysis found that TCR association rates varied across HLA loci, with DRB1 alleles showing the most associated TCRs and HLA-C alleles the fewest. Some IMGT-functional V segments, including TRBV6-2 and TRBV6-3, could not be distinguished by the 87-base-pair reads and were therefore excluded. The study gave a list of 150 to 200 TCR beta chains associated with cytomegalovirus. CMV serostatus was the only immune exposure information available for the cohort. Across donors, most TCR sequences were observed very rarely, whereas some public TCRs were present in many individuals. A cluster of highly shared sequence variants was judged likely to be a technical artifact of the sequencing pipeline.

The cohort comprised some 700 healthy bone marrow donors. All cohort members were sampled while nominally healthy, although unrecorded immune exposures were likely present. The donor tested CMV seronegative and was one of the 352 seronegative cohort members. A peripheral blood sample was collected from each donor, and TCR beta sequencing was performed on peripheral blood mononuclear cells. Genomic DNA was extracted from the blood cell samples with the Qiagen DNeasy Blood Extraction Kit. Libraries were made using the immunoSEQ multiplex PCR assay. The multiplex PCR relied on a mix of 60 forward primers for TCR Vbeta segments and 13 reverse primers for TCR Jbeta segments. The CDR3 region of rearranged TCR beta genes was amplified from genomic DNA by a multiplex PCR assay. The Illumina HiSeq System was used to sequence the amplified TCR beta libraries as 87-base-pair reads. The authors' pipeline ran thus. A later analysis tallied 75 million to 95 million unique TCR beta chains across the 666 repertoires, and around 12 million of those chains were shared by two or more donors. To remove PCR and sequencing errors, raw reads were error-corrected and collapsed into unique sequences using a nearest-neighbor algorithm that merged closely related sequences. CDR3 sequences were aligned to IMGT reference sequences to assign V, D and J gene segments. Each retained sequence needed at least a six-nucleotide match to both a V gene segment and a J gene segment. A rearrangement was called productive if the CDR3 had no stop codons and remained in frame with V and J, and every other rearrangement was called non-productive. Following IMGT convention, CDR3 was defined as the stretch from the second conserved V-encoded cysteine to the conserved J-encoded phenylalanine. Sequences without an unambiguous match to a single V gene segment were excluded from the earlier analysis of about 600 of the donors. In an earlier analysis of 587 of the donors, a V segment was called functional when productive rearrangements were above 56.7%, and segregating when the standard deviation between donors exceeded 5%. A statistical classification framework was developed to diagnose cytomegalovirus status using the catalog of TCR beta chain sequences. A later analysis assigned V and J genes by comparing TCR nucleotide sequences with IMGT/GENE-DB human TR gene sequences. The TCRdist pipeline was used in a later analysis to assign CDR3 sequences and most-parsimonious VDJ recombination scenarios. A later analysis defined each TCR beta chain by its CDR3 amino acid sequence plus V-gene family, and excluded reads lacking a unique V-gene family. As a way to deal with suspected cross-contamination and a sequencing artifact, a later analysis dropped hundreds of nucleotide sequences that were highly shared and had low generation probability. A later analysis calculated a clonal expansion index for each public chain from normalized within-repertoire ranks of inferred template counts. Generation probabilities in a later analysis came from a VDJ recombination model fitted to out-of-frame rearrangements, and those results were checked against IGoR. A later analysis scored TCR-TCR, TCR-HLA and TCR-CMV co-occurrence with hypergeometric tests, applying a repertoire-size bias correction to TCR pairs. In a later analysis, false discovery rates were estimated by permuting HLA or CMV assignments 20 times. In a later analysis, co-occurring TCRs were grouped using DBSCAN, with TCRdist sequence similarity added in when clustering inside HLA-allele-positive subsets. Repertoires with fewer than 30,000 or more than 120,000 public chains were left out of co-occurrence clustering, as were four to six repertoires with anomalous nucleotide sharing. Imported from immuneACCESS, the table was reduced by TCRdb to in-frame sequences with V and J called. These copies leave out some clones; in studies compared against another copy, an unresolved V gene accounts for under half, and the cause of the remainder is not known. The V and J calls and clone size come from that table; D and trimming were worked out from the DNA. The sample table shows 99,000 or so clones, and 13% to 15% are seen once. The ten largest clones represent about 0.8% of the sample.

With regard to this clone: Its antigen remains undetermined. No base quality information exists; no much larger clone differs at one position.

Recombination linked TRBV10-2 to TRBJ2-3; 8 bases in the middle match TRBD2. The TCR originated in a female donor in good health and CMV-seronegative. The sequencing sample was made of PBMCs. Here the CDR3 is given as CASSAPSGLHKADTQYF. The DNA sequence is given as TGCGCCAGCAGTGCCCCTAGCGGGTTGCACAAGGCAGATACGCAGTATTTT.